This T cell receptor beta chain originates from a study of T cell changes during pregnancy in multiple sclerosis. Using immunoSEQ multiplex PCR, the repertoire was profiled, and TCRdb retains in-frame clones only, with some absent. The data show 85,000 to 120,000 clones, with around 90% seen just once and 1.6% held by the top ten. The receptor was derived from a female donor with multiple sclerosis, enrolled in a pregnancy study. The sample here was peripheral blood, taken before pregnancy.

CDR3 nucleotide sequence: TGTGCCAGCAGCTTAGAGCCATTTAGCAATCAGCCCCAGCATTTT. Residues: CASSLEPFSNQPQHF. The V gene is TRBV7-2, the J gene TRBJ1-5; D not certain. The CDR3 is 15 amino acids. CDR1 SGHTA and CDR2 FQGNSA come from the germline V gene. Trimming removed 1 base at V and 0 bases at J, with 7 bases between.